The 21 T cell receptor beta chains listed next were all sequenced from one sample in a study of spatial heterogeneity in lung cancer. Time point in this sample: sample taken at primary tumor resection. Sequencing covered unsorted whole RNA taken from tumor, nontumor lung or frozen PBMC. Via MiXCR, TCRdb re-called the 5' RACE reads, giving one row per CDR3 protein. The sample includes roughly 79,000 distinct CDR3 sequences, about 12% of them seen just once. The sample here was PBMCs, taken at surgery. The receptors originated from a male donor with early-stage non-small cell lung cancer.

Only a few counts were recorded for this clonotype. The rearrangement links TRBV2 to TRBJ2-7; the match to TRBD2 covers 8 bases. The ends lost 1 base at V and 5 bases at J; junction bases unmatched: 1. CDR1 is SNHLY and CDR2 is FYNNEI in the germline V gene. The CDR3 contains 13 residues. The CDR3 is CASSEGSGNEQYF. The CDR3 bases are TGTGCCAGCAGTGAAGGTAGCGGGAACGAGCAGTACTTC.

This clonotype came up a few times. The chain employs TRBV7-3 and TRBJ2-2, with D possibly TRBD1 on 5 matching bases. The germline V and J ends were trimmed by 2 bases and 10 bases, with 8 bases remaining between them. This CDR3 comprises 12 residues. Germline V gene lookup returns CDR1 SGHTA and CDR2 FQGTGA. The CDR3: CASSLGAQELFF. DNA for the CDR3: TGTGCCAGCAGCTTAGGGGCGCAGGAGCTGTTTTTT.

The chain combines TRBV6-6 with TRBJ1-6, with a tentative D call TRBD1 (5 bases). Germline V CDR1 and CDR2: MNHNY, SVGAGI (reference sequence). V shed 7 bases and J shed 8 bases, with 15 bases lying between them. CDR3 length: 14 amino acids. This CDR3 reads CASTTGTGYSPLHF. The CDR3, as DNA: TGTGCCAGCACCACGGGGACGGGTTATTCACCCCTCCACTTT.

The rearrangement uses TRBV29-1 and TRBJ1-2; D is unclear. This CDR3 has 11 residues. The germline V gene has CDR1 SQVTM and CDR2 ANQGSEA. Trimming took off 6 bases at V and 5 bases at J, with 10 bases between the two ends. CDR3: CSVDLEYGYTF. The CDR3 DNA reads as TGCAGCGTCGATCTGGAGTATGGCTACACCTTC.

At least ten counts were recorded for this clonotype. The CDR3 is CASSLEGRENYGYTF. For the CDR3, the DNA is TGCGCCAGCAGCTTGGAGGGCAGGGAAAACTATGGCTACACCTTC. This rearrangement joins TRBV5-1 to TRBJ1-2; D possibly corresponds to TRBD1 (5 bases). The germline V gene encodes CDR1 SGHRS and CDR2 YFSETQ. The V gene lost 0 bases and the J gene lost 2 bases, with 11 bases spanning the gap. The CDR3 is made up of 15 amino acids.

CDR3 DNA: TGTGCCATCAGTGTCGGGACAGGGAATGGCTACACCTTC. Protein: CAISVGTGNGYTF. The chain carries TRBV10-3 and TRBJ1-2; 9 positions agree with TRBD1. Germline V gene sequence: CDR1 ENHRY, CDR2 SYGVKD. With 4 bases clipped from V and 6 bases from J, the junction kept 3 bases outside the gene matches. This CDR3 region has 13 residues.

The chain couples TRBV3-1 to TRBJ2-2, with a weak D call TRBD2 (5 bases). The CDR3 runs to 15 residues. The V gene's germline CDR1 is LGHDT and CDR2 YNNKEL (reference sequence). V lost 2 bases and J lost 8, with 15 bases in between. CDR3 sequence reads: CASSQSGVPEGELFF. CDR3 DNA sequence: TGTGCCAGCAGCCAATCCGGGGTACCCGAGGGGGAGCTGTTTTTT.

This clonotype was observed at least ten times. The chain carries TRBV12-3 or TRBV12-4 and TRBJ2-2, with TRBD1 matching over 7 bases. The length of the CDR3 is 15 residues. Trimming removed 5 bases from V and 6 bases from J; junction bases left unmatched: 9. CDR3 sequence (DNA): TGTGCCAGCAGTCGGGACAGCCGAACACCCGGGGAGCTGTTTTTT. Its protein product is CASSRDSRTPGELFF.

The chain employs TRBV10-2 and TRBJ2-2; D might be TRBD2 (5 bases). V lost 0 bases, J lost 4 bases, and 15 bases lay in between. The CDR3 loop spans 17 amino acids. The V gene's germline CDR1 is WSHSY and CDR2 SAAADI. The CDR3 sequence is CASSESTLVAFTGELFF. As DNA, the CDR3 is TGCGCCAGCAGTGAGTCGACTCTGGTAGCGTTCACCGGGGAGCTGTTTTTT.

In its sample, this clonotype was seen a few times. The chain has TRBV30 and TRBJ1-6; D call uncertain. V was shortened by 4 bases and J by 7 bases, with 17 bases between the two germline ends. Germline V gene data show CDR1 as GTSNPN and CDR2 as SVGIG (reference sequence). The CDR3 runs 15 residues. The CDR3 nucleotides read TGTGCCTGGACCCGTGGGATCGCGGGAAATTCACCCCTCCACTTT. This gives the protein CAWTRGIAGNSPLHF.

Here the CDR3 reads CASSRDTYTGELFF. For the CDR3, the DNA is TGTGCCAGCAGTCGGGACACCTACACCGGGGAGCTGTTTTTT. This chain joins TRBV5-6 and TRBJ2-2, with D perhaps TRBD1 (6 bases). CDR3 size: 14 residues. Germline CDR1 SGHDT, CDR2 YYEEEE. Trimming stripped 5 bases from V and 3 bases from J, with 11 bases between.

In this sample, this clonotype turned up a few times. V is TRBV6-5 and J is TRBJ2-2, with a tentative D call TRBD1 (5 bases). Germline CDR1 reads MNHEY; CDR2 reads SVGAGI. The CDR3 runs to 15 residues. The V end lost 3 bases, the J end lost 4 bases, and 12 bases lay between the germline ends. The CDR3 spells CASSYWGRGTGELFF. CDR3 in DNA: TGTGCCAGCAGTTATTGGGGAAGGGGCACCGGGGAGCTGTTTTTT.

In regard to this clonotype: This may be a read error, as it is one base from a much larger clone. The V and J genes are TRBV5-6 and TRBJ2-1; the D gene is possibly TRBD2 (5 bases). V was trimmed by 4 bases and J by 0 bases, leaving 8 bases between them. Germline lookup yields CDR1 SGHDT and CDR2 YYEEEE. This CDR3 is 14 amino acids long. For the CDR3, the DNA is TGTGCCAGCAGCCCCGGGGACTCCTACAATGAGCAGTTCTTC. As protein: CASSPGDSYNEQFF. The variable domain in full, with the rest retrieved from reference TRBV5-6 and TRBJ2-1, is DAGVTQSPTHLIKTRGQQVTLRCSPKSGHDTVSWYQQALGQGPQFIFQYYEEEERQRGNFPDRFSGHQFPNYSSELNVNALLLGDSALYLCASSPGDSYNEQFFGPGTRLTVL.

This clonotype was seen a few times. The chain recombines TRBV5-1 with TRBJ2-2; 8 bases agree with TRBD1. CDR1 is SGHRS and CDR2 is YFSETQ in the germline V gene. After removal of 4 bases from V and 1 base from J, the junction contained 9 bases not matched to a gene. There are 17 residues in the CDR3. CDR3 residues: CASSPSLDRGNTGELFF. CDR3 sequence (DNA): TGCGCCAGCAGCCCCTCACTCGACAGGGGGAACACCGGGGAGCTGTTTTTT.

This chain joins TRBV6-2 or TRBV6-3 and TRBJ2-1; D is unclear. In germline, CDR1 is MNHEY, CDR2 SVGEGT. CDR3 size: 18 residues. Trimming took off 3 bases at V and 4 bases at J, with 22 bases between the two ends. The CDR3 sequence is CASSYLTRDPGHYNEQFF. DNA for the CDR3: TGTGCCAGCAGTTATCTTACTCGCGACCCAGGCCATTACAATGAGCAGTTCTTC.

This clonotype has at least ten counts. V and J are TRBV19 and TRBJ1-2, with D possibly being TRBD1 (5 bases). The CDR3 sequence is 13 residues long. The V end lost 7 bases, the J end lost 3 bases, and 12 bases lay between the germline ends. Germline CDR1 LNHDA, CDR2 SQIVND (reference sequence). The CDR3 coding sequence is TGTGCCAGTACCTCGGACACTTACTATGGCTACACCTTC. It is translated as CASTSDTYYGYTF. Complete variable domain (other parts from reference TRBV19 and TRBJ1-2): DGGITQSPKYLFRKEGQNVTLSCEQNLNHDAMYWYRQDPGQGLRLIYYSQIVNDFQKGDIAEGYSVSREKKESFPLTVTSAQKNPTAFYLCASTSDTYYGYTFGSGTRLTVV.

This chain uses TRBV12-3 or TRBV12-4 with TRBJ1-4; the D gene is possibly TRBD1 (5 bases). Trimming shortened V by 7 bases and J by 3 bases, and 21 bases separated the two germline ends. The CDR3 contains 17 residues. CDR3 sequence: CASTFRPLTAPNEKLFF. The CDR3 nucleotides are TGTGCCAGCACTTTCCGCCCCTTGACAGCCCCTAATGAAAAACTGTTTTTT.

V gene TRBV19 combines with J gene TRBJ2-3, with a tentative D call TRBD2 (5 bases). Germline assignment: CDR1 LNHDA and CDR2 SQIVND (reference sequence). V was clipped by 9 bases and J by 6 bases, with 7 bases between them. This CDR3 spans 10 amino acids. This CDR3 is CARTGDTQYF. The CDR3 nucleotides are TGTGCCAGGACGGGGGATACGCAGTATTTT.

This clonotype has more than one count but fewer than ten. The rearrangement links TRBV5-6 to TRBJ2-3, with 7 nucleotides matching TRBD2. In germline, CDR1 is SGHDT, CDR2 YYEEEE. The CDR3 totals 14 residues. Trimming removed 5 bases from V and 5 bases from J; junction bases left unmatched: 8. The CDR3 nucleotides are TGTGCCAGCAGACTGCGGGAGACCGGAGATACGCAGTATTTT. Translation: CASRLRETGDTQYF.

This clonotype was observed at least ten times. V and J are TRBV7-6 and TRBJ2-1; weak D call: TRBD1 (5 bases). The CDR3 has 16 residues. The germline gives CDR1 SGHVS, CDR2 FNYEAQ. V was clipped by 0 bases and J by 1 base, with 10 bases between them. The CDR3 DNA reads TGTGCCAGCAGCTTAGCGGGGCCCCATTCCTACAATGAGCAGTTCTTC. Its protein is CASSLAGPHSYNEQFF.

The V and J genes are TRBV3-1 and TRBJ2-7; 8 bases agree with TRBD2. The CDR3 spans 16 residues. V shed 0 bases and J 6 bases; nucleotides not matched to a gene: 10. Germline V gene lookup returns CDR1 LGHDT and CDR2 YNNKEL (reference sequence). CDR3 region: CASSQDGAGVNFEQYF. Written as DNA, the CDR3 is TGTGCCAGCAGCCAAGATGGAGCGGGGGTTAATTTCGAGCAGTACTTC.